This TCR beta chain was recovered during a study of CD8+CD57+ T cells in acquired aplastic anemia. Study-level background: When averaged, DNA from sorted CD4+ and CD8+ cells came to approximately 3.2 ug. Study-wide points: It was found that fewer than 35 CD8+ CDR3 sequences were shared between patients and controls. Researchers reported that CD8+ Simpson's diversity was not significantly different in patients versus controls.

Germline V lookup: CDR1 SGHNT, CDR2 YENEEA. This CDR3 has 14 amino acids. Profiling that covered TCR beta VDJ and CDR3 relied on genomic DNA as its template. TCRdb called the reads again in MiXCR, with one record for every CDR3 protein. The table has 300,000 or so distinct CDR3 sequences, roughly half seen once; the top ten hold approximately 8%. Worth noting for this clonotype: Its matching antigen is unknown. Relative to the germline gene, one junction end is altered; a read error may explain this.

The gene calls are TRBV11-3 and TRBJ1-4, with 7 bases identical to TRBD1. Source material: sorted CD4+, CD8+, or CD8+CD57+ T cells (not recorded which) from PBMCs. The sequence derives from a human donor with severe aplastic anemia or a healthy control (not recorded which). CDR3 nucleotide sequence: TGTGCCAACAGCTTAGACCAGGGGGGCGAAAAACTGTTTTTT. This codes for CANSLDQGGEKLFF.